These 27 T cell receptor beta chains were sequenced from one sample in a study of graft-versus-host responses after intestinal transplantation. The antigens for these receptors are not known. Here immunoSEQ multiplex PCR was the method, and the copy in TCRdb shows in-frame clones only, minus some. The sample holds about 90,000 clones, approximately 94% seen once. Sequenced here: unstimulated CD4+ T cells sorted from spleen or lymph node cells, sampled before transplant. These TCRs come from a human donor who was the organ donor for an intestinal transplant.

This clone showed up just once. The genes are TRBV5-1 and TRBJ2-2, with D maybe TRBD2 (6 bases). Trimming stripped 4 bases from V and 6 bases from J, with 13 bases between. The CDR3 totals 14 residues. Germline values: CDR1 SGHRS, CDR2 YFSETQ. The CDR3 DNA reads TGCGCCAGCAGCCGCGGACTATCTTCCGGGGAGCTGTTTTTT. As protein: CASSRGLSSGELFF. Together with reference TRBV5-1 and TRBJ2-2, the CDR3 gives the full variable domain: KAGVTQTPRYLIKTRGQQVTLSCSPISGHRSVSWYQQTPGQGLQFLFEYFSETQRNKGNFPGRFSGRQFSNSRSEMNVSTLELGDSALYLCASSRGLSSGELFFGEGSRLTVL.

The CDR3 DNA reads TGTGCCAGCAGCCCAACAGGGTCTGGGGCCAACGTCCTGACTTTC. Translating gives CASSPTGSGANVLTF. The J gene is TRBJ2-6, the V gene TRBV28, with D perhaps matching TRBD1 (6 bases). The germline V gene has CDR1 MDHEN and CDR2 SYDVKM. V lost 6 bases and J lost 1, with 10 bases in between. The CDR3 loop spans 15 amino acids.

The V gene is TRBV6-4, the J gene TRBJ2-3; D may correspond to TRBD1 or TRBD2 (5 bases each). Germline V gene sequence: CDR1 MRHNA, CDR2 SNTAGT. Trimming left V 2 bases short and J 0 bases short, with 9 bases between. The CDR3 has 15 amino acids. CDR3: CASSDRDASTDTQYF. CDR3 sequence (DNA): TGTGCCAGCAGTGACAGGGACGCTAGCACAGATACGCAGTATTTT.

This chain uses TRBV5-8 with TRBJ1-3; 10 bases align to TRBD1. Germline CDR1 is SGHTS and CDR2 is YDEGEE. This CDR3 contains 15 residues. V was clipped by 3 bases and J by 4 bases; unmatched bases: 4. DNA of the CDR3: TGTGCCAGCAGCTCAGGGACAGGGGCCGGAAACACCATATATTTT. Translating it yields CASSSGTGAGNTIYF.

V gene TRBV2 combines with J gene TRBJ2-5; D remains unclear. Looked up from germline, CDR1 is SNHLY and CDR2 is FYNNEI. This CDR3 has 12 residues. V was clipped by 6 bases and J by 5 bases, with 10 bases between them. This chain's CDR3 is CASSPSGETQYF. CDR3 bases: TGTGCCAGCAGCCCATCGGGTGAGACCCAGTACTTC.

This chain connects TRBV4-2 to TRBJ1-1; 10 bases agree with TRBD1. CDR3 length: 19 residues. Germline values: CDR1 LGHNA, CDR2 YNFKEQ. Trimming at V came to 0 bases and at J to 6 bases, leaving 16 bases not matched to a gene. CDR3 DNA: TGTGCCAGCAGCCAAGAGGCGGGACAGGGGCCCTCCGGGGTAGCTGAAGCTTTCTTT. Translation gives CASSQEAGQGPSGVAEAFF.

The chain uses TRBV29-1 and TRBJ1-2, with 7 bases fitting TRBD1. The CDR3 totals 12 residues. V was pared by 7 bases and J by 7 bases, with 9 bases of the junction left unmatched. Germline V CDR1 and CDR2: SQVTM, ANQGSEA. The CDR3 coding sequence is TGCAGCGCTTACGGGCAGGGGGGTGGCTACACCTTC. It codes for CSAYGQGGGYTF.

The chain has TRBV7-9 and TRBJ1-3; D is undetermined. Trimming took 0 bases from V and 1 from J, leaving 16 bases between them. The V gene's germline CDR1 is SEHNR and CDR2 FQNEAQ (reference sequence). The CDR3 is made up of 18 amino acids. The CDR3: CASSLAFGAPDSGNTIYF. The CDR3 DNA follows: TGTGCCAGCAGCTTAGCGTTCGGAGCACCCGATTCTGGAAACACCATATATTTT.

The chain has TRBV2 and TRBJ1-5; D unresolved. The V and J ends lost 5 bases and 0 bases respectively, with 8 bases between them. The CDR3 is 14 residues long. Germline V lookup: CDR1 SNHLY, CDR2 FYNNEI. CDR3 residues: CASSSGSSNQPQHF. The CDR3 region has the DNA TGTGCCAGCAGTTCGGGGTCTAGCAATCAGCCCCAGCATTTT.

V gene TRBV28 combines with J gene TRBJ1-2; D unresolved. The germline V and J ends were trimmed by 7 bases and 0 bases, with 12 bases remaining between them. The germline CDR1 and CDR2 sequences are MDHEN and SYDVKM. This CDR3 contains 14 residues. CDR3 residues: CASIGRGANYGYTF. The CDR3, as DNA: TGTGCCAGCATTGGGCGCGGGGCTAACTATGGCTACACCTTC.

The gene calls are TRBV2 and TRBJ1-2, with TRBD1 identical over 7 bases. Germline CDR1 SNHLY, CDR2 FYNNEI. The CDR3 consists of 13 residues. V dropped 8 bases and J dropped 4; count of bases not matched to a gene: 7. This CDR3 is CASRTGPAYGYTF. For the CDR3, the DNA is TGTGCCAGCCGGACAGGTCCCGCCTATGGCTACACCTTC.

This chain joins TRBV5-1 and TRBJ1-2; D call uncertain. This CDR3 is 15 amino acids long. With 4 bases removed from V and 4 bases from J, the gap between germline ends came to 17 bases. Germline lookup yields CDR1 SGHRS and CDR2 YFSETQ. In DNA form, the CDR3 reads TGCGCCAGCAGCGAACGGGCCGCCCTCCTCTATGGCTACACCTTC. This gives the protein CASSERAALLYGYTF. The full variable domain, rest sourced from reference TRBV5-1 and TRBJ1-2, is KAGVTQTPRYLIKTRGQQVTLSCSPISGHRSVSWYQQTPGQGLQFLFEYFSETQRNKGNFPGRFSGRQFSNSRSEMNVSTLELGDSALYLCASSERAALLYGYTFGSGTRLTVV.

The genes are TRBV7-3 and TRBJ2-7; maybe TRBD2 (5 bases). CDR3 length: 14 residues. Germline lookup yields CDR1 SGHTA and CDR2 FQGTGA. With 8 bases removed from V and 0 bases from J, the gap between germline ends came to 14 bases. The CDR3 DNA reads as TGTGCCAGCGCCTCTCAAGGGAGCTCCTACGAGCAGTACTTC. Its translation is CASASQGSSYEQYF.

The chain carries TRBV28 and TRBJ2-7; D gene uncertain. CDR1 and CDR2 from the germline V gene are MDHEN and SYDVKM. The V end was cut by 8 bases, the J end by 0 bases, with 8 bases between. The CDR3 spans 12 residues. The CDR3 loop reads CASAFSSYEQYF. CDR3 nucleotide sequence: TGTGCCAGCGCGTTTAGCTCCTACGAGCAGTACTTC.

The rearrangement joins TRBV9 to TRBJ1-4, with D possibly TRBD1 on 6 matching bases. This CDR3 comprises 15 residues. Trimming removed 3 bases from V and 5 bases from J, with 14 bases in between. CDR1 and CDR2 (germline): SGDLS, YYNGEE. The CDR3 loop reads CASSASRGLNEKLFF. DNA for the CDR3: TGTGCCAGCAGCGCGTCGAGGGGGTTGAATGAAAAACTGTTTTTT.

V is TRBV15 and J is TRBJ1-2, with D tentatively TRBD1 (6 bases). V was shortened by 3 bases and J by 8 bases, with 16 bases between the two germline ends. From germline, CDR1 is LNHNV and CDR2 YYDKDF (reference sequence). The CDR3 has 14 amino acids. As DNA, the CDR3 is TGTGCCACCAGCAGGGAACAGGGTATCAGAGGCTACACCTTC. Translating gives CATSREQGIRGYTF.

This clone was detected only once. V is TRBV5-4 and J is TRBJ2-4; 9 bases match TRBD2. The CDR3 is 15 residues long. J was trimmed by 3 bases and V by 2 bases; bases with no gene match: 3. CDR1 and CDR2 (germline): SGHNT, YYREEE (reference sequence). DNA of the CDR3: TGTGCCAGCAGCTTAGGCGGGGGGGTCAAAAACATTCAGTACTTC. Amino acid sequence: CASSLGGGVKNIQYF.

Notes on this clone: Other nucleotide sequences from this sample produce the same CDR3. The chain uses TRBV11-2 and TRBJ1-5; D not certain. Looked up from germline, CDR1 is SGHAT and CDR2 is FQNNGV. Trimming stripped 3 bases from V and 3 bases from J, with 6 bases between. The CDR3 is made up of 13 amino acids. The CDR3 sequence is CASSLADNQPQHF. DNA for the CDR3: TGTGCCAGCAGCTTGGCAGACAATCAGCCCCAGCATTTT.

V gene TRBV19 combines with J gene TRBJ2-7, with 7 bases that match TRBD1. V lost 4 bases to trimming and J lost 3 bases; unmatched junction nucleotides: 6. This CDR3 is built from 14 residues. Germline V gives CDR1 LNHDA, CDR2 SQIVND (reference sequence). The CDR3 here is CASSTTDRVYEQYF. Written as DNA, the CDR3 is TGTGCCAGTAGTACGACTGACAGGGTCTACGAGCAGTACTTC.

In this sample, this clone turned up once. V is TRBV11-2 and J is TRBJ1-5; D is possibly TRBD1 (5 bases). The germline V gene has CDR1 SGHAT and CDR2 FQNNGV. The CDR3 runs 15 residues. Trimming stripped 2 bases from V and 7 bases from J, with 15 bases between. Written as DNA, the CDR3 is TGTGCCAGCAGCTTAAGACGGGGGGTTAACCAGCCCCAGCATTTT. Translated, it gives CASSLRRGVNQPQHF.

The chain employs TRBV27 and TRBJ1-6; D is perhaps TRBD1 (6 bases). Germline V lookup: CDR1 MNHEY, CDR2 SMNVEV (reference sequence). The V end was cut by 0 bases, the J end by 7 bases, with 10 bases between. The CDR3 has 15 residues. The CDR3 DNA reads TGTGCCAGCAGTTTATCGCGGCAGGGGAATTCACCCCTCCACTTT. Protein: CASSLSRQGNSPLHF.

This clone was observed a single time. The chain carries TRBV7-8 and TRBJ1-3; D perhaps matches TRBD1 (6 bases). This CDR3 contains 16 residues. Trimming pared 1 base from V and 1 base from J, leaving 11 bases between. The V gene's germline CDR1 is SGHVS and CDR2 FQNEAQ. CDR3 DNA: TGTGCCAGCAGCTTAGAACGGCAGGGGTCTGGAAACACCATATATTTT. Protein sequence: CASSLERQGSGNTIYF.

V gene TRBV30 combines with J gene TRBJ1-4, with 9 bases identical to TRBD1. The junction had 13 bases not matched to a gene; V was cut back by 6 bases and J by 8 bases. This CDR3 is 15 amino acids long. Germline V gene data show CDR1 as GTSNPN and CDR2 as SVGIG (reference sequence). This CDR3 is CACSLTGGWGEKLFF. In nucleotides, the CDR3 is TGTGCCTGCTCACTTACAGGGGGCTGGGGAGAAAAACTGTTTTTT.

The chain links TRBV28 to TRBJ1-2; D is undetermined. V was trimmed by 2 bases and J by 8 bases, leaving 18 bases between them. CDR1 and CDR2 from the germline V gene are MDHEN and SYDVKM. The CDR3 is 15 residues long. CDR3 nucleotide sequence: TGTGCCAGCAGTTTAAGGACGGCAGCCATTCGGGGCTACACCTTC. It yields the protein CASSLRTAAIRGYTF.

The rearrangement joins TRBV6-5 to TRBJ1-1, with TRBD1 matching 7 bases. J gave up 5 bases and V 6 bases, and 12 bases lay outside the gene matches. Germline V gives CDR1 MNHEY, CDR2 SVGAGI. This CDR3 is 15 amino acids long. In DNA form, the CDR3 reads TGTGCCAGCAGCTCGACAGGGTTCGGGTCGACTGAAGCTTTCTTT. Its translation: CASSSTGFGSTEAFF.

The chain employs TRBV5-1 and TRBJ2-5, with 10 bases fitting TRBD2. Trimming removed 2 bases from V and 3 bases from J; junction bases left unmatched: 4. The germline gives CDR1 SGHRS, CDR2 YFSETQ. The CDR3 has 15 amino acids. CDR3 loop: CASSFGSGGEETQYF. CDR3 DNA sequence: TGCGCCAGCAGCTTCGGGAGCGGGGGGGAAGAGACCCAGTACTTC.

The chain couples TRBV18 to TRBJ1-5, with D tentatively TRBD1 (6 bases). Germline V CDR1 and CDR2: KGHSH, LQKENI. CDR3 length: 15 amino acids. The ends were cut back, 6 bases at V and 7 bases at J, with 19 bases in the middle. The CDR3 loop reads CASSIQGLISQPQHF. In nucleotides, the CDR3 is TGTGCCAGCTCCATACAGGGCCTAATTTCCCAGCCCCAGCATTTT.